The 28 T cell receptor beta chains presented below share a single source sample, sequenced in a study of cytomegalovirus exposure and HLA in healthy donors. Primers for the PCR totalled 60 Vbeta and 13 Jbeta. The assay was immunoSEQ multiplex PCR, and TCRdb's table has in-frame clones only and misses some. This table holds 95,000 to 130,000 clones, roughly three quarters found once. Sequencing was performed on PBMCs. The receptors derive from a woman aged 18-35 years in good health and CMV-seronegative.

This clone has only one observation. The chain is built from TRBV12-5 and TRBJ2-5; possible D gene TRBD2, 6 bases. The CDR3 covers 13 residues. The germline V gene encodes CDR1 LGHNT and CDR2 FRNRAP. Trimming took 5 bases from V and 5 from J, leaving 12 bases between them. CDR3 region: CASGPSGRETQYF. Written as DNA, the CDR3 is TGTGCTAGTGGTCCCTCGGGGAGGGAGACCCAGTACTTC. Filled out from reference TRBV12-5 and TRBJ2-5, the complete variable domain reads DARVTQTPRHKVTEMGQEVTMRCQPILGHNTVFWYRQTMMQGLELLAYFRNRAPLDDSGMPKDRFSAEMPDATLATLKIQPSEPRDSAVYFCASGPSGRETQYFGPGTRLLVL.

This chain uses TRBV5-1 with TRBJ2-5; D is perhaps TRBD1 (5 bases). Per the germline V gene, CDR1 is SGHRS and CDR2 is YFSETQ. Between the trimmed V and J ends, which lost 0 bases and 4 bases, there was a span of 13 bases. This CDR3 is built from 15 residues. CDR3 residues: CASSLGAGNGETQYF. The DNA for the CDR3 is TGCGCCAGCAGCTTGGGAGCAGGGAATGGAGAGACCCAGTACTTC.

This chain links TRBV7-9 with TRBJ1-3; D gene ambiguous. This CDR3 spans 17 amino acids. Between the trimmed V and J ends, which lost 4 bases and 0 bases, there was a span of 16 bases. The germline V gene encodes CDR1 SEHNR and CDR2 FQNEAQ (reference sequence). As DNA, the CDR3 is TGTGCCAGCAGCTCCCGACCTACAGCCGCCTCTGGAAACACCATATATTTT. Protein product: CASSSRPTAASGNTIYF.

The rearrangement uses TRBV18 and TRBJ2-7; 7 positions match TRBD2. J gave up 5 bases and V 1 base, and 5 bases lay outside the gene matches. Looked up from germline, CDR1 is KGHSH and CDR2 is LQKENI. CDR3 length equals 14 residues. DNA for the CDR3: TGTGCCAGCTCACCACAACGAGGGAGGGACGAGCAGTACTTC. Amino acids: CASSPQRGRDEQYF. The complete variable domain, with remaining parts taken from reference TRBV18 and TRBJ2-7, reads NAGVMQNPRHLVRRRGQEARLRCSPMKGHSHVYWYRQLPEEGLKFMVYLQKENIIDESGMPKERFSAEFPKEGPSILRIQQVVRGDSAAYFCASSPQRGRDEQYFGPGTRLTVT.

In its sample, this clone was seen a few times. This sequence joins TRBV6-5 and TRBJ1-6, with TRBD1 identical over 7 bases. The CDR3 runs 14 residues. Germline CDR1 and CDR2: MNHEY and SVGAGI. Trimming at V came to 6 bases and at J to 10 bases, leaving 9 bases not matched to a gene. The CDR3 coding sequence is TGTGCCAGCAGACGCGGACAGGATCGATCACCCCTCCACTTT. Amino acid sequence: CASRRGQDRSPLHF.

The V and J genes are TRBV7-3 and TRBJ2-1; TRBD2 agrees at 10 bases. Germline V CDR1 and CDR2: SGHTA, FQGTGA. This CDR3 is 18 amino acids long. The trim removed 2 bases at V and 0 bases at J, leaving 7 bases unmatched. In DNA, the CDR3 is TGTGCCAGCAGCTTAGAGCGGACTAGCGGCGTCTCCTACAATGAGCAGTTCTTC. This encodes CASSLERTSGVSYNEQFF.

The gene calls are TRBV19 and TRBJ1-6, with TRBD1 as a possible D gene (6 bases). The CDR3 loop spans 17 amino acids. Germline CDR1 and CDR2: LNHDA and SQIVND (reference sequence). V lost 4 bases, J lost 11 bases, and 24 bases lay in between. CDR3 nucleotides: TGTGCCAGTAGTACCCGACGGGGACACCCGTTTTACGCACCCCTCCACTTT. Protein sequence: CASSTRRGHPFYAPLHF.

The chain recombines TRBV29-1 with TRBJ2-3, with D unresolved. Germline V lookup: CDR1 SQVTM, CDR2 ANQGSEA. V lost 4 bases and J lost 2, with 10 bases in between. The CDR3 spans 13 residues. This CDR3 is CSVAYTYTDTQYF. CDR3 bases: TGCAGCGTTGCTTACACATACACAGATACGCAGTATTTT.

This clone appeared a few times. The rearrangement joins TRBV6-1 to TRBJ1-1; D is uncertain. In germline, CDR1 is MNHNS, CDR2 SASEGT. This CDR3 has 16 residues. V gave up 2 bases and J gave up 1 base, with 14 bases separating them. DNA of the CDR3: TGTGCCAGCAGTGAACCCCGCAACAGCAAGAACACTGAAGCTTTCTTT. Encoded protein: CASSEPRNSKNTEAFF.

The chain links TRBV27 to TRBJ1-4; 9 positions agree with TRBD1. J lost 8 bases, V lost 5 bases, and 6 bases had no gene match. The CDR3 is 14 amino acids. Germline V gene sequence: CDR1 MNHEY, CDR2 SMNVEV (reference sequence). The CDR3 is CASSIQGAREKLFF. DNA of the CDR3: TGTGCCAGCAGTATACAGGGGGCTAGAGAAAAACTGTTTTTT.

CDR3 coding DNA: TGTGCCAGCAGCCATGACAGGGCCTATGGCTACACCTTC. Translating it yields CASSHDRAYGYTF. The V and J genes are TRBV5-4 and TRBJ1-2; 7 bases agree with TRBD1. Trimming at V came to 4 bases and at J to 4 bases, leaving 4 bases not matched to a gene. Germline CDR1 reads SGHNT; CDR2 reads YYREEE (reference sequence). The CDR3 has 13 amino acids.

The chain couples TRBV5-6 to TRBJ2-1; 9 bases map to TRBD1. The junction had 6 bases not matched to a gene; V was cut back by 4 bases and J by 16 bases. CDR1 is SGHDT, CDR2 YYEEEE, per germline. The length of the CDR3 is 11 residues. CDR3 sequence: CASSGGTGKFF. CDR3 DNA: TGTGCCAGCAGCGGGGGGACAGGGAAATTCTTC. Drawing the rest from reference TRBV5-6 and TRBJ2-1, the complete variable domain is DAGVTQSPTHLIKTRGQQVTLRCSPKSGHDTVSWYQQALGQGPQFIFQYYEEEERQRGNFPDRFSGHQFPNYSSELNVNALLLGDSALYLCASSGGTGKFFGPGTRLTVL.

J is TRBJ2-1 and V is TRBV28, with TRBD1 identical over 9 bases. CDR3 length: 16 residues. V shed 3 bases and J 6 bases; nucleotides not matched to a gene: 9. The V gene's germline CDR1 is MDHEN and CDR2 SYDVKM. The CDR3 spells CASSLLPGQGANEQFF. Here the CDR3 DNA reads TGTGCCAGCAGTTTGCTCCCGGGACAGGGTGCCAATGAGCAGTTCTTC.

This chain connects TRBV5-1 to TRBJ2-5; D perhaps matches TRBD2 (6 bases). The DNA matches TRBJ2-7 better at its end, which makes the J call doubtful. Germline assignment: CDR1 SGHRS and CDR2 YFSETQ. The CDR3 covers 13 residues. CDR3 in amino acids: CASSSGGSGEQYF. The DNA for the CDR3 is TGCGCCAGCAGCTCCGGGGGATCCGGCGAGCAGTACTTC.

The chain combines TRBV25-1 with TRBJ2-7; D unresolved. V lost 5 bases and J 0 bases, leaving 11 bases between the germline ends. Per germline, CDR1 MGHDK and CDR2 SYGVNS. The CDR3 runs 14 residues. Written as DNA, the CDR3 is TGTGCCAGCAGTTGGCAGGTCCTCTCCTACGAGCAGTACTTC. Protein sequence: CASSWQVLSYEQYF.

This clone was counted many times. This chain links TRBV6-1 with TRBJ1-1; D gene uncertain. Trimming stripped 3 bases from V and 0 bases from J, with 8 bases between. The CDR3 runs to 14 residues. CDR1 and CDR2 (germline): MNHNS, SASEGT. The CDR3, as DNA: TGTGCCAGCAGTGACAGGTGGGTGAACACTGAAGCTTTCTTT. Translated, it gives CASSDRWVNTEAFF.

V and J are TRBV29-1 and TRBJ2-7; D not resolved. Per the germline V gene, CDR1 is SQVTM and CDR2 is ANQGSEA. The CDR3 runs to 12 residues. V was pared by 5 bases and J by 1 base, with 9 bases between. In DNA, the CDR3 is TGCAGCGTTCTGGGCAGTTCCTACGAGCAGTACTTC. As protein: CSVLGSSYEQYF.

The chain uses TRBV30 and TRBJ2-2, with 9 bases identical to TRBD1. V lost 4 bases and J lost 6; bases outside the gene matches: 0. CDR1 and CDR2 (germline): GTSNPN, SVGIG (reference sequence). The CDR3 length is 12 residues. CDR3 DNA sequence: TGTGCCTGGAACAGGGGGCCCGGGGAGCTGTTTTTT. Translated: CAWNRGPGELFF.

V is TRBV6-1 and J is TRBJ1-4; possibly TRBD1 for D (6 bases). V was trimmed by 4 bases and J by 4 bases, leaving 16 bases between them. This CDR3 has 16 amino acids. The V gene's germline CDR1 is MNHNS and CDR2 SASEGT. The CDR3 DNA sequence: TGTGCCAGCAGTGGGATTAGACAGGTTATTAATGAAAAACTGTTTTTT. This translates into CASSGIRQVINEKLFF.

This clone came up once. The rearrangement links TRBV7-2 to TRBJ2-7, with a tentative D call TRBD1 (7 bases). The V end was cut by 5 bases, the J end by 3 bases, with 17 bases between. Germline lookup yields CDR1 SGHTA and CDR2 FQGNSA. There are 15 residues in the CDR3. This CDR3 reads CASSLVQGTYYEQYF. The CDR3 bases are TGTGCCAGCAGCCTAGTACAGGGGACTTACTACGAGCAGTACTTC.

The chain employs TRBV5-1 and TRBJ2-1; 8 bases align to TRBD2. The CDR3 runs 15 residues. J gave up 2 bases and V 0 bases, and 1 base lay outside the gene matches. Germline assignment: CDR1 SGHRS and CDR2 YFSETQ. This chain's CDR3 is CASSLEAGAYNEQFF. CDR3 sequence (DNA): TGCGCCAGCAGCTTGGAAGCGGGGGCCTACAATGAGCAGTTCTTC.

The chain combines TRBV28 with TRBJ2-1, with 11 bases lining up with TRBD2. The CDR3 runs to 16 residues. Germline lookup yields CDR1 MDHEN and CDR2 SYDVKM. J gave up 5 bases and V 1 base, and 4 bases lay outside the gene matches. The CDR3 loop reads CASSLYLAGGDNEQFF. The DNA for the CDR3 is TGTGCCAGCAGTTTATACCTAGCGGGGGGTGACAATGAGCAGTTCTTC.

This chain links TRBV5-1 with TRBJ2-7, with a tentative D call TRBD2 (6 bases). The V gene lost 5 bases and the J gene lost 1 base, with 13 bases spanning the gap. The CDR3 covers 14 residues. CDR1 SGHRS and CDR2 YFSETQ come from the germline V gene. CDR3 nucleotides: TGCGCCAGCAGACCCGGGGGTTCGTCCTACGAGCAGTACTTC. It encodes CASRPGGSSYEQYF.

The chain couples TRBV10-2 to TRBJ1-2; D is ambiguous. The CDR3 covers 14 residues. V lost 0 bases and J 5 bases, leaving 10 bases between the germline ends. The germline CDR1 and CDR2 sequences are WSHSY and SAAADI. CDR3 loop: CASSESITAYGYTF. In DNA form, the CDR3 reads TGCGCCAGCAGTGAGTCTATAACAGCTTATGGCTACACCTTC.

In this sample, this clone turned up a few times. This sequence joins TRBV5-6 and TRBJ1-4; D is perhaps TRBD1 (5 bases). The CDR3 runs 17 residues. Germline CDR1 reads SGHDT; CDR2 reads YYEEEE. V was clipped by 3 bases and J by 0 bases, with 15 bases between them. The CDR3, as DNA: TGTGCCAGCAGCTCGCTGACAGCCTCGGCAACTAATGAAAAACTGTTTTTT. It encodes CASSSLTASATNEKLFF.

The genes are TRBV4-1 and TRBJ1-2; tentatively, D is TRBD1 (6 bases). Trimming stripped 0 bases from V and 13 bases from J, with 18 bases between. Germline V CDR1 and CDR2: MGHRA, YSYEKL. CDR3 length equals 14 residues. The CDR3 reads CASSQDGNRAGVTF. In DNA, the CDR3 is TGCGCCAGCAGCCAAGATGGGAACCGGGCAGGGGTCACCTTC.

This chain joins TRBV11-2 and TRBJ1-4; D gene unclear. CDR1 and CDR2 from the germline V gene are SGHAT and FQNNGV. CDR3 length equals 15 residues. Trimming cost V 4 bases and J 5 bases, with 14 bases left between them. CDR3 nucleotides: TGTGCCAGCAGCTCCGCTTTCTCGGGGAATGAAAAACTGTTTTTT. Amino acid sequence: CASSSAFSGNEKLFF.

The chain has TRBV5-1 and TRBJ1-4; tentatively, D is TRBD1 (5 bases). CDR1 SGHRS and CDR2 YFSETQ come from the germline V gene. This CDR3 spans 16 amino acids. The V end lost 1 base, the J end lost 6 bases, and 16 bases lay between the germline ends. This CDR3 reads CASSLRGDKVDEKLFF. As DNA, the CDR3 is TGCGCCAGCAGCTTGCGGGGGGATAAGGTTGATGAAAAACTGTTTTTT.